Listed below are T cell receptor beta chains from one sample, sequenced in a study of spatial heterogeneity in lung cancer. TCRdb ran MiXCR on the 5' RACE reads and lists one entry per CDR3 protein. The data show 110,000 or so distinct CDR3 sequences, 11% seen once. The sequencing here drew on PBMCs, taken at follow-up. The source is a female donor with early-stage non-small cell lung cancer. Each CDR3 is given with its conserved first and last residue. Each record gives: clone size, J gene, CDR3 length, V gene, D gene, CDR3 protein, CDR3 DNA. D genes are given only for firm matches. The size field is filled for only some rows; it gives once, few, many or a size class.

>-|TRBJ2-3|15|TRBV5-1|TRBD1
CASRPGQGFTDTQYF
TGCGCCAGCAGACCGGGACAGGGATTCACAGATACGCAGTATTTT
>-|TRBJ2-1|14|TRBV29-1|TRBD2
CSGGTSGHYNEQFF
TGCAGCGGGGGGACTAGCGGACACTACAATGAGCAGTTCTTC
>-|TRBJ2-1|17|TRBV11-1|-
CASSIVGVLATYNEQFF
TGTGCCAGCAGCATAGTGGGAGTACTTGCCACCTACAATGAGCAGTTCTTC
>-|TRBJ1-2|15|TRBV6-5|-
CASSYDLLAGQGYTF
TGTGCCAGCAGTTACGACCTTTTGGCAGGGCAGGGCTACACCTTC
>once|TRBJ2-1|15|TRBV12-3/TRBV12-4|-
CASSSTFSSYNEQFF
TGTGCCAGCAGTTCGACTTTCAGCTCCTACAATGAGCAGTTCTTC
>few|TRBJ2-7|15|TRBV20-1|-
CSARDGRGSSYEQYF
TGCAGTGCTAGAGATGGTAGGGGGAGCTCCTACGAGCAGTACTTC
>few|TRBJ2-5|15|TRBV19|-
CASTKSTTDAETQYF
TGTGCCAGTACCAAATCCACCACGGATGCGGAGACCCAGTACTTC
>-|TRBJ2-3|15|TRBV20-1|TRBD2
CSASPRLAGTDTQYF
TGCAGTGCTAGCCCCCGACTAGCGGGCACAGATACGCAGTATTTT
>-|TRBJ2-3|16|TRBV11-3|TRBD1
CASSPKQGLSTDTQYF
TGTGCCAGCAGCCCTAAACAGGGGCTCAGCACAGATACGCAGTATTTT
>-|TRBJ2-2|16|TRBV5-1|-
CASSLASGRVAGELFF
TGCGCCAGCAGCTTGGCCAGTGGGCGCGTCGCCGGGGAGCTGTTTTTT